This TCR beta chain derives from a study of shared clonotypes between healthy human individuals. The germline gives CDR1 WSHSY, CDR2 SAAADI. The V end was cut by 2 bases, the J end by 10 bases, with 11 bases between. The length of the CDR3 is 12 residues. Produced via immunoSEQ multiplex PCR; TCRdb's table is partial and in-frame only. The data show some 2,400,000 clones, approximately 95% seen once. Healthy HIV-negative adults without recent acute infections or vaccinations served as donors. Input material: naive CD4+ T cells sorted from blood. The subset: CD45RA+ positively selected. The TCR originated in a man aged 18 to 29 in good health. The chain couples TRBV10-2 to TRBJ1-1; D is ambiguous. The CDR3 region has the DNA TGCGCCAGCAGTGAGGTGATCCCTTTAGCTTTCTTT. This sequence encodes CASSEVIPLAFF.